This TCR beta chain was captured by sequencing in a study of cytomegalovirus exposure and HLA in healthy donors. General study points: It was 164 TCR beta chains that were listed as cytomegalovirus-associated. Later analysis identified several of the most significant clusters that appeared linked to common viral pathogens.

The PCR made use of 60 Vbeta and 13 Jbeta primers. Clones were read by immunoSEQ multiplex PCR, and TCRdb kept only the in-frame ones, dropping some. The sample lists over 150,000 clones, roughly 82% occurring once. V lost 4 bases, J lost 7 bases, and 12 bases lay in between. The CDR3 length is 14 residues. Germline V gene lookup returns CDR1 SGHKS and CDR2 YYEKEE (reference sequence). As to this clone: Its matching antigen is unknown.

The sequenced material came from PBMCs. This rearrangement joins TRBV5-5 to TRBJ1-6, with D maybe TRBD1 (6 bases). This receptor was identified in a girl aged 2 to 10 in good health and CMV-seropositive. CDR3 in amino acids: CASSPNRVNSPLHF. As DNA, the CDR3 is TGTGCCAGCAGCCCTAACAGGGTAAATTCACCCCTCCACTTT. The variable domain in full, with the rest retrieved from reference TRBV5-5 and TRBJ1-6, is DAGVTQSPTHLIKTRGQQVTLRCSPISGHKSVSWYQQVLGQGPQFIFQYYEKEERGRGNFPDRFSARQFPNYSSELNVNALLLGDSALYLCASSPNRVNSPLHFGNGTRLTVT.